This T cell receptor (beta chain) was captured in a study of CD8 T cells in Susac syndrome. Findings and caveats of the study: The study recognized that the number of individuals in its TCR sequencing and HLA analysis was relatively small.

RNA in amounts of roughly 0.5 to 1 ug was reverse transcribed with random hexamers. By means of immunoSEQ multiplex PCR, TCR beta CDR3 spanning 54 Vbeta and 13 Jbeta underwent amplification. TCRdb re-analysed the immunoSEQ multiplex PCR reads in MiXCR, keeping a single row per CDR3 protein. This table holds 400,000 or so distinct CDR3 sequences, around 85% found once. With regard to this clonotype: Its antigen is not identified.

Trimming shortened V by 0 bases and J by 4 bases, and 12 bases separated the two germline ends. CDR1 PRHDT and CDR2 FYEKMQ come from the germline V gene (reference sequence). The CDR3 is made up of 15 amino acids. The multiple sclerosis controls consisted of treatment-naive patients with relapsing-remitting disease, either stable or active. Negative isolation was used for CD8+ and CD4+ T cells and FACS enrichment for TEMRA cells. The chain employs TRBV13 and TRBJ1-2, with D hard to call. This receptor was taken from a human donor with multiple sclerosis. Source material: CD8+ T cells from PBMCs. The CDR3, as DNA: TGTGCCAGCAGCTTAGGTTTTGTGTGGCGCTATGGCTACACCTTC. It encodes CASSLGFVWRYGYTF.